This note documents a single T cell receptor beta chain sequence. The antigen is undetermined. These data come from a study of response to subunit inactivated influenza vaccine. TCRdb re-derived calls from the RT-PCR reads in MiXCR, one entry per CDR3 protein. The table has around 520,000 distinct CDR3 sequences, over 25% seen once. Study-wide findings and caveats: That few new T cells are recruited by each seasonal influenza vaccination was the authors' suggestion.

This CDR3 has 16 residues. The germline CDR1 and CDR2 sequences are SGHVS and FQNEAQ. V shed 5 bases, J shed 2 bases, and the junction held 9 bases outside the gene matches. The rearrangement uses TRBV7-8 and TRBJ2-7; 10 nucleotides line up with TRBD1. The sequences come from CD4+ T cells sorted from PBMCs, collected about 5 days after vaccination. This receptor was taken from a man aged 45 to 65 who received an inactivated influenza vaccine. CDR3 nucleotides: TGTGCCAGCAGCATAGTACCGGGACAGGGGACCTACGAGCAGTACTTC. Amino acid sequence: CASSIVPGQGTYEQYF. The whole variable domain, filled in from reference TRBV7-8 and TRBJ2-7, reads GAGVSQSPRYKVAKRGQDVALRCDPISGHVSLFWYQQALGQGPEFLTYFQNEAQLDKSGLPSDRFFAERPEGSVSTLKIQRTQQEDSAVYLCASSIVPGQGTYEQYFGPGTRLTVT.